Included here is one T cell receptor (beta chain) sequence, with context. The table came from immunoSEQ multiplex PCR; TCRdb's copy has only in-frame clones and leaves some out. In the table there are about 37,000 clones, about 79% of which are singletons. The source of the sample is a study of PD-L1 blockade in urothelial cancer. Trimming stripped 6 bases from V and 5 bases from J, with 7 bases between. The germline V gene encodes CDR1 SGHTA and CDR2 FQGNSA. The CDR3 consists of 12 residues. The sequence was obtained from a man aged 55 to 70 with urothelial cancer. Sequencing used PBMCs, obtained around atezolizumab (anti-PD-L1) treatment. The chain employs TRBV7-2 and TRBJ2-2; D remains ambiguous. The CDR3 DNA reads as TGTGCCAGCAGTCAGAAAACCGGGGAGCTGTTTTTT. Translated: CASSQKTGELFF.